The 9 T cell receptor beta chains presented below share a single source sample, sequenced in a study of cytomegalovirus exposure and HLA in healthy donors. Researchers ran the PCR with 60 Vbeta and 13 Jbeta primers. Sequencing used immunoSEQ multiplex PCR; TCRdb keeps in-frame clones, though not all of them. The sample totals some 52,000 clones. The source material was PBMCs. Receptors originate from a woman aged 60-75 years in good health and CMV-seropositive.

V gene TRBV5-5 combines with J gene TRBJ1-5, with 9 bases fitting TRBD1. This CDR3 is built from 14 residues. The V segment lost 4 bases and the J segment 4 bases; nucleotides outside the gene matches: 3. Germline-derived CDR1 and CDR2 are SGHKS and YYEKEE (reference sequence). The chain's CDR3 is CASSRDRVNQPQHF. CDR3 nucleotide sequence: TGTGCCAGCAGCAGGGACAGGGTGAATCAGCCCCAGCATTTT.

The genes are TRBV5-1 and TRBJ2-1, with 8 bases identical to TRBD1. CDR1 is SGHRS and CDR2 is YFSETQ in the germline V gene. CDR3 length equals 14 residues. V trimming: 2 bases; J trimming: 6 bases; junction bases outside the gene matches: 4. The CDR3 bases are TGCGCCAGCAGCTTTGACAGGGGTCTCAATGAGCAGTTCTTC. Its translation: CASSFDRGLNEQFF.

This rearrangement joins TRBV18 to TRBJ2-3; 10 bases map to TRBD1. CDR3 length: 17 residues. The J segment lost 1 base and the V segment lost 4 bases, leaving 8 bases of the junction unmatched. Germline V gives CDR1 KGHSH, CDR2 LQKENI. The CDR3 coding sequence is TGTGCCAGCTCACAGATTGTCGGGACAGGGGGCACAGATACGCAGTATTTT. Its translation is CASSQIVGTGGTDTQYF.

The chain uses TRBV13 and TRBJ1-2, with D possibly being TRBD1 (5 bases). The V gene lost 5 bases and the J gene lost 3 bases, with 13 bases spanning the gap. This CDR3 spans 14 amino acids. The germline CDR1 and CDR2 sequences are PRHDT and FYEKMQ (reference sequence). CDR3 region: CASSIDSDYYGYTF. The CDR3 DNA sequence: TGTGCCAGCAGCATCGACAGCGATTACTATGGCTACACCTTC.

This sequence joins TRBV25-1 and TRBJ1-6, with D maybe TRBD1 (6 bases). Trimming shortened V by 7 bases and J by 6 bases, and 13 bases separated the two germline ends. This CDR3 has 14 residues. Germline V gene data show CDR1 as MGHDK and CDR2 as SYGVNS. The CDR3 loop is CASNPTGINSPLHF. For the CDR3, the DNA is TGTGCCAGCAACCCTACAGGGATTAATTCACCCCTCCACTTT.

The chain couples TRBV4-1 to TRBJ2-5, with 7 bases identical to TRBD1. The CDR3 consists of 18 residues. V shed 0 bases, J shed 1 base, and the junction held 11 bases outside the gene matches. CDR1 is MGHRA, CDR2 YSYEKL, per germline. The CDR3 protein is CASSQDEAGGTSQETQYF. The CDR3, as DNA: TGCGCCAGCAGCCAAGATGAGGCAGGGGGTACATCCCAAGAGACCCAGTACTTC.

The chain is built from TRBV5-1 and TRBJ1-1; TRBD1 is a possible D gene (5 bases). V was pared by 7 bases and J by 1 base, with 17 bases between. This CDR3 contains 15 residues. From germline, CDR1 is SGHRS and CDR2 YFSETQ. The CDR3 loop is CASFRGFGQNTEAFF. CDR3 sequence (DNA): TGCGCCAGCTTCAGAGGATTTGGACAGAACACTGAAGCTTTCTTT.

The CDR3 sequence is CASSQVGGTLWEQYF. In nucleotides, the CDR3 is TGCGCCAGCAGCCAGGTCGGGGGGACCCTTTGGGAGCAGTACTTC. The V call is TRBV4-1, the J call TRBJ2-7; 7 bases line up with TRBD2. This CDR3 comprises 15 residues. J was trimmed by 7 bases and V by 3 bases; bases with no gene match: 12. In germline, CDR1 is MGHRA, CDR2 YSYEKL.

The chain has TRBV7-2 and TRBJ1-1; 7 nucleotides align to TRBD1. Germline loops: CDR1 SGHTA, CDR2 FQGNSA. The length of the CDR3 is 14 residues. V was clipped by 5 bases and J by 1 base; unmatched bases: 4. The CDR3 protein is CASSQNRGNTEAFF. Here the CDR3 DNA reads TGTGCCAGCAGCCAAAACAGGGGGAACACTGAAGCTTTCTTT.